The 2 T cell receptor beta chains in this list originate from one sample, sequenced in a study of blood T cells in healthy people across ages. The authors ran a second PCR of roughly 6 to 12 cycles using a sample-barcoded 5' primer and a J-beta primer mix. Using its own MiXCR run on the 5' RACE reads, TCRdb lists one record per CDR3 protein. Of some 1.5 million distinct CDR3 sequences listed, 25% to 30% are singletons. Sample: blood. The receptors originated from a woman in her 30s in good health.

This chain uses TRBV4-1 with TRBJ2-7, with 8 bases that match TRBD2. The CDR3 is 18 residues long. Losses at the gene ends were 0 bases for V and 7 bases for J; bases not matched to a gene: 17. Germline assignment: CDR1 MGHRA and CDR2 YSYEKL. CDR3 sequence: CASSQDRFREGSYNEQYF. CDR3 DNA: TGCGCCAGCAGCCAAGATAGGTTTCGGGAGGGCTCCTACAATGAGCAGTACTTC.

This chain uses TRBV19 with TRBJ2-1, with TRBD2 identical over 13 bases. This CDR3 spans 16 amino acids. The germline gives CDR1 LNHDA, CDR2 SQIVND (reference sequence). V trimming: 3 bases; J trimming: 7 bases; junction bases outside the gene matches: 6. The CDR3, as DNA: TGTGCCAGTAGTATGGATCCGGGACTAGCGGGAAATGAGCAGTTCTTC. Protein product: CASSMDPGLAGNEQFF.